This passage covers 17 T cell receptor beta chains from one sample sequenced in a study of T cell clonality in common variable immunodeficiency. Libraries were prepared by immunoSEQ multiplex PCR; TCRdb keeps only in-frame clonotypes and omits some of them. In total the sample includes tens of thousands of clones, none of them seen once. Sample: peripheral blood mononuclear cells. The source is a person aged 18-69 years in good health.

This clone was found many times. Read sequence stops 3 residues before the CDR3 end, and the germline J gene provides the missing end. This chain uses TRBV12-5 with TRBJ1-2, with 8 nucleotides matching TRBD1. The CDR3 runs to 16 residues. The germline gives CDR1 LGHNT, CDR2 FRNRAP. Trimming at V came to 3 bases and at J to 3 bases, leaving 9 bases not matched to a gene. The CDR3 here is CASGFPRTGIYYGYTF. The part of the CDR3 DNA that was read is TGTGCTAGTGGTTTCCCGAGGACAGGGATCTACTATGGC. Variable domain in full (rest from reference TRBV12-5 and TRBJ1-2): DARVTQTPRHKVTEMGQEVTMRCQPILGHNTVFWYRQTMMQGLELLAYFRNRAPLDDSGMPKDRFSAEMPDATLATLKIQPSEPRDSAVYFCASGFPRTGIYYGYTFGSGTRLTVV.

Many counts were recorded for this clone. The read terminates 3 residues before the CDR3 end, so the remaining end is supplied by the germline J gene. V and J are TRBV29-1 and TRBJ1-1; 9 bases are shared with TRBD1. The CDR3 extends over 13 amino acids. The V gene end was trimmed by 6 bases and the J gene end by 4 bases; junction bases not matched to a gene: 6. Germline V gene sequence: CDR1 SQVTM, CDR2 ANQGSEA. This CDR3 reads CSVRTGAGTEAFF. The DNA read from the CDR3 is TGCAGCGTGAGGACAGGGGCGGGCACTGAA. The entire variable domain, with the rest obtained from reference TRBV29-1 and TRBJ1-1, is as follows: SAVISQKPSRDICQRGTSLTIQCQVDSQVTMMFWYRQQPGQSLTLIATANQGSEATYESGFVIDKFPISRPNLTFSTLTVSNMSPEDSSIYLCSVRTGAGTEAFFGQGTRLTVV.

This clone was observed at least ten times. The sequenced fragment ends 3 residues before the CDR3 boundary, so the rest is inferred from the germline J gene. The chain uses TRBV5-1 and TRBJ2-2; possibly TRBD2 for D (5 bases). The V and J ends lost 6 bases and 1 base respectively, with 10 bases between them. CDR1 is SGHRS and CDR2 is YFSETQ in the germline V gene. The CDR3 has 14 residues. The covered CDR3 bases are TGCGCCAGCAACTTACGGGGGAACACCGGGGAG. Its protein is CASNLRGNTGE. The full-length CDR3 reads as CASNLRGNTGELFF.

This clone has at least ten counts. From the germline J gene comes the end of the CDR3, since the read stops 3 residues before it. This chain links TRBV19 with TRBJ2-7; TRBD1 agrees at 7 bases. CDR1 and CDR2 (germline): LNHDA, SQIVND (reference sequence). The V gene end was trimmed by 6 bases and the J gene end by 3 bases; junction bases not matched to a gene: 2. The CDR3 is made up of 12 amino acids. The sequenced CDR3 bases are TGTGCCAGTAGGGGACAGTTCTACGAG. This codes for CASRGQFYE. In full, the CDR3 reads CASRGQFYEQYF.

In its sample, this clone was seen many times. Read data end 3 residues before the CDR3 end; the end is taken from the germline J gene. This chain connects TRBV7-9 to TRBJ2-1; the match to TRBD1 covers 10 bases. Germline-derived CDR1 and CDR2 are SEHNR and FQNEAQ (reference sequence). The CDR3 extends over 15 amino acids. V gave up 5 bases and J gave up 8 bases; unmatched junction bases: 9. The CDR3 bases that were read are TGTGCCAGCAGCGTTGGGCAGACAGGGGGCGATGAG. This codes for CASSVGQTGGDE. In full, the CDR3 reads CASSVGQTGGDEQFF. The entire variable domain, with the rest obtained from reference TRBV7-9 and TRBJ2-1, is as follows: DTGVSQNPRHKITKRGQNVTFRCDPISEHNRLYWYRQTLGQGPEFLTYFQNEAQLEKSRLLSDRFSAERPKGSFSTLEIQRTEQGDSAMYLCASSVGQTGGDEQFFGPGTRLTVL.

The sample holds many counts of this clone. Read data end 3 residues before the CDR3 end; the end is taken from the germline J gene. V usage is TRBV20-1 and J usage is TRBJ2-3, with TRBD2 identical over 8 bases. This CDR3 has 15 residues. CDR1 and CDR2 from the germline V gene are DFQATT and SNEGSKA (reference sequence). V shed 6 bases, J shed 5 bases, and the junction held 13 bases outside the gene matches. CDR3 DNA, as far as it was read: TGCAGTGCCCCCGGGGCAAGCGGGAGAATAGATACG. This gives the protein CSAPGASGRIDT. The entire CDR3 reads CSAPGASGRIDTQYF.

This clone has ten or more counts. Incomplete CDR3 DNA: TGCAGTGCTAGCGACAGGGGAAATTCACCC. Encoded protein: CSASDRGNSP. The whole CDR3 region reads CSASDRGNSPLHF. The chain links TRBV20-1 to TRBJ1-6; 8 nucleotides agree with TRBD1. The read stops 3 residues short of the end of the CDR3; the missing end is completed from the germline J gene. Germline lookup yields CDR1 DFQATT and CDR2 SNEGSKA (reference sequence). The CDR3 is made up of 13 amino acids. The V gene end was trimmed by 3 bases and the J gene end by 7 bases; junction bases not matched to a gene: 2.

This clone came up many times. The same CDR3 can be traced to other DNA sequences in this sample. The sequenced part of the CDR3 DNA is TGTGCCAGCAGCTTGGCAGGGCCCTCTGGAAACACC. Amino acids: CASSLAGPSGNT. The CDR3 as a whole reads CASSLAGPSGNTIYF. The chain combines TRBV5-6 with TRBJ1-3; perhaps TRBD1 as D (5 bases). The sequence runs out 3 residues before the end of the CDR3; the remainder is reconstructed from the germline J gene. V lost 0 bases to trimming and J lost 0 bases, with 7 bases between them. This CDR3 contains 15 residues. Germline values: CDR1 SGHDT, CDR2 YYEEEE.

There are many counts of this clone. The read halts 3 residues ahead of the CDR3 end, with the missing end drawn from the germline J gene. The chain is built from TRBV2 and TRBJ1-5; the match to TRBD1 covers 7 bases. Germline V gene data show CDR1 as SNHLY and CDR2 as FYNNEI. V gave up 4 bases and J gave up 1 base; unmatched junction bases: 4. This CDR3 has 15 amino acids. CDR3 bases read: TGTGCCAGCAGTGCTAACAGGGGAAGCAATCAGCCC. Its translation: CASSANRGSNQP. The full CDR3 protein reads CASSANRGSNQPQHF.

This clone has ten or more counts. Mismatch with germline at one junction end may stem from a read error. The read is 3 residues too short to cover the CDR3 end, so that end is filled in from the germline J gene. V is TRBV7-7 and J is TRBJ2-3, with TRBD2 identical over 10 bases. The germline V gene has CDR1 SSHAT and CDR2 FNYEAQ (reference sequence). The CDR3 has 15 amino acids. CDR3 bases read: TGTGCTAGCAGCCCGGGACTAGCGCTCACAGATACG. This encodes CASSPGLALTDT. The full CDR3 is CASSPGLALTDTQYF.

There are many counts of this clone. This CDR3 is CATSDFRGGSYNEQFF. The CDR3 bases that were read are TGTGCCACCAGTGATTTCCGGGGGGGGTCCTACAATGAG. The chain employs TRBV24-1 and TRBJ2-1; 8 nucleotides agree with TRBD2. The sequence runs out 3 residues before the end of the CDR3; the remainder is reconstructed from the germline J gene. Germline-derived CDR1 and CDR2 are KGHDR and SFDVKD. With V trimmed by 1 base and J by 1 base, 2 bases remained unmatched. The CDR3 has 16 amino acids.

A few counts support this clone. Sequencing ends 3 residues short of the CDR3 end; the germline J gene provides the rest. This sequence joins TRBV18 and TRBJ1-2, with D tentatively TRBD1 (5 bases). The V and J ends lost 3 bases and 3 bases respectively, with 11 bases between them. Germline lookup yields CDR1 KGHSH and CDR2 LQKENI. This CDR3 is built from 14 residues. Partial CDR3 DNA: TGTGCCAGCTCACCCCGGGGGGAGGACTATGGC. Its translation is CASSPRGEDYG. The full CDR3 protein reads CASSPRGEDYGYTF.

A note on this clone: The missing CDR3 end, 3 residues past where the read stops, is filled in from the germline J gene. The chain combines TRBV30 with TRBJ1-2; a possible D gene is TRBD1 (5 bases). The germline gives CDR1 GTSNPN, CDR2 SVGIG (reference sequence). This CDR3 is built from 15 residues. CDR3 DNA (partial): TGTGCCTGGAGGGGACTAGCGGGGTACACAGATACC. This encodes CAWRGLAGYTDT. The whole CDR3 reads CAWRGLAGYTDTYTF.

In this sample, this clone turned up many times. The CDR3 goes on 3 residues after the read ends, and that part is filled in from the germline J gene. V is TRBV5-6 and J is TRBJ2-6; D might be TRBD1 (6 bases). The CDR3 runs 15 residues. The V gene lost 4 bases and the J gene lost 8 bases, with 16 bases spanning the gap. The germline V gene has CDR1 SGHDT and CDR2 YYEEEE. The CDR3 bases that were read are TGTGCCAGCAGCATGACAGGAGGTCCAACCAACGTC. Its protein product is CASSMTGGPTNV. The CDR3 reads in full as CASSMTGGPTNVLTF. Based on the CDR3 plus reference TRBV5-6 and TRBJ2-6, the full variable domain is DAGVTQSPTHLIKTRGQQVTLRCSPKSGHDTVSWYQQALGQGPQFIFQYYEEEERQRGNFPDRFSGHQFPNYSSELNVNALLLGDSALYLCASSMTGGPTNVLTFGAGSRLTVL.

This clone was seen many times. The CDR3 extends 3 residues past the end of the read, so its final part is completed from the germline J gene. The chain combines TRBV29-1 with TRBJ2-3; 7 nucleotides align to TRBD2. The V and J ends lost 1 base and 1 base, in that order; junction bases with no gene match: 5. Germline lookup yields CDR1 SQVTM and CDR2 ANQGSEA. The CDR3 is made up of 15 amino acids. The CDR3 bases that were read are TGCAGCGTTGAAGGACTAGCTAAGGGCACAGATACG. Its protein is CSVEGLAKGTDT. The entire CDR3 protein is CSVEGLAKGTDTQYF.

This clone was found many times. The CDR3 end falls 3 residues outside the read, so it is completed with the germline J gene. The rearrangement joins TRBV20-1 to TRBJ2-5; TRBD2 matches at 14 bases. Trimming at V came to 4 bases and at J to 5 bases, leaving 15 bases not matched to a gene. From germline, CDR1 is DFQATT and CDR2 SNEGSKA (reference sequence). The CDR3 runs to 18 residues. The CDR3: CSANPAAGTSGSLETQYF. Incomplete CDR3 DNA: TGCAGTGCTAATCCGGCAGCCGGGACTAGCGGGAGTTTGGAGACC.

This clone was seen more than once but under ten times. The sequenced fragment ends 3 residues before the CDR3 boundary, so the rest is inferred from the germline J gene. The V gene is TRBV7-3, the J gene TRBJ2-2, with 9 bases matching TRBD2. This CDR3 region has 19 residues. The trim removed 0 bases at V and 1 base at J, leaving 9 bases unmatched. Looked up from germline, CDR1 is SGHTA and CDR2 is FQGTGA. Incomplete CDR3 DNA: TGTGCCAGCAGCTTAACCCAAGTCCCTAGCGGGGAGAACACCGGGGAG. It codes for CASSLTQVPSGENTGE. The whole CDR3 protein is CASSLTQVPSGENTGELFF.